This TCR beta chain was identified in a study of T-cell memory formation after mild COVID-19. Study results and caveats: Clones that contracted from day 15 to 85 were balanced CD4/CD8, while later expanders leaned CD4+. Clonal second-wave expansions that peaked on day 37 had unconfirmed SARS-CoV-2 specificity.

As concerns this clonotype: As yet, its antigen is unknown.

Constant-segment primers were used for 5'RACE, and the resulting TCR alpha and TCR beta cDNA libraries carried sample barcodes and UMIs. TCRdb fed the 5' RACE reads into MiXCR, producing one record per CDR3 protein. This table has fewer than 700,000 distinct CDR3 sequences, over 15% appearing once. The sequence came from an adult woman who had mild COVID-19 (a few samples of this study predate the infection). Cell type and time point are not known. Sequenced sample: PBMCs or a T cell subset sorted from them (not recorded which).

CDR3 protein: CSVEGGGQETQYF. In DNA form, the CDR3 reads TGCAGCGTTGAAGGTGGAGGGCAAGAGACCCAGTACTTC. The chain carries TRBV29-1 and TRBJ2-5; possibly TRBD2 for D (6 bases). This CDR3 contains 13 residues. Looked up from germline, CDR1 is SQVTM and CDR2 is ANQGSEA. Trimming removed 1 base at V and 2 bases at J, with 8 bases between.